The 7 T cell receptor beta chains below were found in one sample sequenced in a study of beta chain features in type 1 diabetes. These receptors lack a known antigen. TCRB transcripts that were expressed got sequenced, as all of the isolated RNA had been reverse transcribed. Measured with immunoSEQ multiplex PCR; TCRdb has only the in-frame clones, and not every one. Counted here are hundreds of thousands of clones, under 13% occurring once; the ten biggest clones make up roughly 0.017%. Broader study findings: TCRB CDR3 length was moderately but significantly reduced in all four CD4+ subsets of Type 1 diabetes patients.

Sequencing was performed on naive CD4+ T cells from blood. These receptors came from a man aged 25-45 years with type 1 diabetes.

There are a few counts of this clone. This sequence joins TRBV11-2 and TRBJ2-5; D uncertain. CDR3 length equals 12 residues. V dropped 6 bases and J dropped 4 bases, with 9 bases sitting between them. From germline, CDR1 is SGHAT and CDR2 FQNNGV. The CDR3 sequence is CASRLSGETQYF. The CDR3 DNA reads TGTGCCAGCAGACTATCGGGAGAGACCCAGTACTTC.

The genes are TRBV7-8 and TRBJ1-1, with D hard to call. The CDR3 contains 14 residues. Germline V lookup: CDR1 SGHVS, CDR2 FQNEAQ. The V end lost 4 bases, the J end lost 7 bases, and 16 bases lay between the germline ends. DNA for the CDR3: TGTGCCAGCAGCTCCCCCGGGAGGACCGTTGAAGCTTTCTTT. Translated: CASSSPGRTVEAFF.

The chain combines TRBV11-1 with TRBJ2-1, with 8 bases aligning to TRBD1. The length of the CDR3 is 14 residues. V lost 8 bases, J lost 3 bases, and 6 bases stayed unmatched. Germline V gives CDR1 SGHAT, CDR2 FQDESV (reference sequence). The CDR3 protein is CASRGTGSYNEQFF. CDR3 in DNA: TGTGCCAGCCGAGGGACAGGCAGCTACAATGAGCAGTTCTTC.

The chain recombines TRBV12-5 with TRBJ1-5; tentative D call: TRBD1 (6 bases). The CDR3 extends over 14 amino acids. The germline gives CDR1 LGHNT, CDR2 FRNRAP. With 3 bases removed from V and 1 base from J, the gap between germline ends came to 7 bases. The CDR3 DNA reads TGTGCTAGTGGTTTAGGGGGAAGCAATCAGCCCCAGCATTTT. Its translation is CASGLGGSNQPQHF.

In its sample, this clone was seen a few times. The V and J genes are TRBV28 and TRBJ2-1, with TRBD2 identical over 8 bases. V trimming: 5 bases; J trimming: 10 bases; junction bases outside the gene matches: 7. The V gene's germline CDR1 is MDHEN and CDR2 SYDVKM. The CDR3 runs 13 residues. CDR3 in DNA: TGTGCCAGCAGTATAGCGGGGCGTCGGGAGCAGTTCTTC. It translates to CASSIAGRREQFF.

The chain carries TRBV7-9 and TRBJ1-6; D call uncertain. V lost 1 base, J lost 5 bases, and 6 bases lay in between. Germline CDR1 and CDR2: SEHNR and FQNEAQ (reference sequence). CDR3 length equals 14 residues. CDR3 in amino acids: CASSLETDNSPLHF. In nucleotides, the CDR3 is TGTGCCAGCAGCTTAGAAACAGATAATTCACCCCTCCACTTT.

The chain combines TRBV9 with TRBJ2-7; TRBD2 is a possible D gene (6 bases). The ends were cut back, 3 bases at V and 1 base at J, with 11 bases in the middle. The CDR3 runs 14 residues. Germline V gene lookup returns CDR1 SGDLS and CDR2 YYNGEE. Written as DNA, the CDR3 is TGTGCCAGCAGCGCCTCGGGGAGGTCCTACGAGCAGTACTTC. It is translated as CASSASGRSYEQYF.